These 19 T cell receptor beta chains were all obtained from the same sample, sequenced in a study of tumor and adjacent non-tumor tissue in lung cancer (dated by TCRdb to 2017 to 2018). Bulk unsorted tissue served as the source for RNA extraction, and RNA quality was assessed using a NanoDrop ND-1000 and an Agilent 2100. The normal lung samples consisted of distant non-tumor tissue collected more than 3 cm from the tumor edge. Libraries were prepared through multiplex PCR. The instrument given in TCRdb is Illumina HiSeq 2500. Following protocols modified from ARM-PCR, the researchers constructed TCRbeta libraries through three rounds of nested PCR with primers (Table S4). TCRdb trimmed public reads at Q25 via fastp, called clones via MiXCR and kept in-frame beta chains. Entries are consolidated by CDR3 protein sequence, retaining the most common genes and DNA. This sample is represented by fewer than 75,000 distinct CDR3 sequences; more than 65% of them were singletons. In total, the top ten clones hold around 43% of the sample.

The specimen was distant non-tumor lung tissue. These receptors originate from a man in his sixties with non-small cell lung cancer.

A word on this clonotype: The junction departs from germline at one end; a sequencing error may be responsible. V usage is TRBV6-5 and J usage is TRBJ2-7; 8 bases are shared with TRBD2. The CDR3 is made up of 15 amino acids. Per germline, CDR1 MNHEY and CDR2 SVGAGI. The CDR3 region has the DNA TGTGCCAGCAATTACTCGATGCGGGAGGCGGCCGAGCAGTACTTC. Translating gives CASNYSMREAAEQYF.

A remark on this clonotype: A much larger clonotype is one base distant, so this may be a read error. The chain combines TRBV5-1 with TRBJ2-7; TRBD2 aligns across 10 bases. From germline, CDR1 is SGHRS and CDR2 YFSETQ. J was trimmed by 0 bases and V by 1 base; bases with no gene match: 16. The CDR3 sequence is 20 residues long. Here the CDR3 DNA reads TGCGCCAGCAGCTTGAATGCAGGGACTAGCGAGAGGATAAGCTCCTACGAGCAGTACTTC. Protein product: CASSLNAGTSERISSYEQYF.

Concerning this clonotype itself: The CDR3 carries no conserved terminal phenylalanine or tryptophan, so it likely arises from a read error. This rearrangement joins TRBV11-1 to TRBJ2-5; no firm D call. This CDR3 region has 14 residues. The germline gives CDR1 SGHAT, CDR2 FQDESV (reference sequence). DNA of the CDR3: TGTGCCAGCAGCAAAGACACGTACCGAGAGAACCAGTACCTC. It specifies CASSKDTYRENQYL.

Turning to this clonotype: This CDR3 fails to terminate in the conserved phenylalanine or tryptophan, so it likely reflects a read error. V is TRBV10-1 and J is TRBJ2-7; D remains ambiguous. The V gene lost 1 base and the J gene lost 4 bases, with 5 bases spanning the gap. The CDR3 contains 12 residues. The germline CDR1 and CDR2 sequences are WNHNN and SYGVQD (reference sequence). CDR3: CASSELRYEQYL. In DNA form, the CDR3 reads TGCGCCAGCAGTGAGTTGAGATACGAGCAGTACTTA.

With respect to this clonotype: Given the absence of the conserved phenylalanine or tryptophan at the CDR3 end, a read error is likely. The rearrangement uses TRBV10-2 and TRBJ2-1; 8 bases map to TRBD2. CDR1 is WSHSY, CDR2 SAAADI, per germline. The CDR3 sequence is 15 residues long. CDR3 coding DNA: TGCGCCAGTAGTGAGTCGGGGGGGGAGGGTAATGAGCAGTTCCTC. Protein product: CASSESGGEGNEQFL.

The sample holds a few counts of this clonotype. Since a much larger clone is just one base distant, this may be a read error. The chain links TRBV6-5 to TRBJ2-1; D is undetermined. This CDR3 comprises 11 residues. Germline assignment: CDR1 MNHEY and CDR2 SVGAGI. V was cut by 4 bases and J by 8 bases, with 6 bases left in between. DNA for the CDR3: TGTGCCAGCAGTTTAGGGTATGAGCAGTTCTTC. Translating it yields CASSLGYEQFF.

The chain joins TRBV12-3 or TRBV12-4 to TRBJ2-7; no reliable D call. With 3 bases removed from V and 4 bases from J, the gap between germline ends came to 10 bases. CDR3 length: 13 amino acids. DNA of the CDR3: TGTGCCAGCAGTTTCGGCCACGCATACGAGCAGTACTTC. It yields the protein CASSFGHAYEQYF.

A remark on this clonotype: In this CDR3 the conserved last residue, phenylalanine or tryptophan, is missing, so a read error is likely. This chain connects TRBV28 to TRBJ1-5; D call uncertain. Germline CDR1 is MDHEN and CDR2 is SYDVKM. Trimming took 7 bases from V and 7 from J, leaving 14 bases between them. The CDR3 runs 13 residues. The CDR3 loop reads CASNQDPGQPQHY. The CDR3 nucleotides read TGTGCCAGCAACCAAGACCCCGGCCAGCCCCAGCATTAT.

V and J are TRBV12-5 and TRBJ2-7; TRBD2 might be the D (5 bases). Per the germline V gene, CDR1 is LGHNT and CDR2 is FRNRAP. This CDR3 is 14 amino acids long. V was trimmed by 11 bases and J by 4 bases, leaving 21 bases between them. The CDR3 DNA reads TGTGCTTGTGATTTGGCCCGGGATAGTTACGAGCAGTACTTC. Residues: CACDLARDSYEQYF.

This chain connects TRBV4-1 to TRBJ2-7; D is ambiguous. The germline gives CDR1 MGHRA, CDR2 YSYEKL. CDR3 length equals 15 residues. With 5 bases removed from V and 1 base from J, the gap between germline ends came to 15 bases. Written as DNA, the CDR3 is TGCGCCAGCAGCGAAAACCGGCACCATTCCTACGAGCAGTACTTC. Residues: CASSENRHHSYEQYF.

On this clonotype itself: This CDR3 fails to terminate in the conserved phenylalanine or tryptophan, so it likely reflects a read error. This rearrangement joins TRBV4-1 to TRBJ1-5; D remains ambiguous. Germline CDR1 reads MGHRA; CDR2 reads YSYEKL. The CDR3 covers 13 residues. V lost 5 bases and J 6 bases, leaving 11 bases between the germline ends. CDR3 loop: CASSIAWGQPQHS. CDR3 bases: TGCGCCAGCAGCATCGCATGGGGTCAGCCCCAGCATTCT.

V usage is TRBV5-4 and J usage is TRBJ2-3; 7 bases fit TRBD2. Germline CDR1 and CDR2: SGHNT and YYREEE (reference sequence). CDR3 length equals 16 residues. The V segment lost 4 bases and the J segment 9 bases; nucleotides outside the gene matches: 17. This chain's CDR3 is CASSPIERVPGGTQYF. CDR3 nucleotides: TGTGCCAGCAGCCCTATCGAGCGGGTGCCGGGAGGCACGCAGTATTTT.

With regard to this clonotype: A read error may produce the germline difference seen at one junction end. The rearrangement links TRBV6-2 or TRBV6-3 to TRBJ2-7, with D unresolved. The CDR3 runs to 15 residues. Per the germline V gene, CDR1 is MNHEY and CDR2 is SVGEGT. CDR3 sequence reads: CASSLLVPNSCEQYF. DNA of the CDR3: TGTGCCAGCAGTTTGCTAGTGCCCAACTCCTGCGAGCAGTATTTC.

By share, this clonotype counts as medium-sized. This chain links TRBV5-5 with TRBJ2-7, with D perhaps TRBD2 (5 bases). Between the trimmed V and J ends, which lost 4 bases and 4 bases, there was a span of 18 bases. Germline V gene data show CDR1 as SGHKS and CDR2 as YYEKEE (reference sequence). This CDR3 contains 15 residues. This CDR3 is CASSPGPGMGYEQYF. The CDR3 nucleotides read TGTGCCAGCAGCCCCGGGCCGGGGATGGGGTACGAGCAGTACTTC.

The chain uses TRBV6-5 and TRBJ1-5, with a weak D call TRBD1 (6 bases). Germline CDR1 reads MNHEY; CDR2 reads SVGAGI. V was cut by 5 bases and J by 4 bases, with 18 bases left in between. The CDR3 consists of 16 residues. CDR3 region: CASSKEGDTRNQPQHF. The CDR3 nucleotides read TGTGCCAGCAGTAAAGAAGGGGACACGAGGAATCAGCCCCAGCATTTT.

The chain employs TRBV28 and TRBJ1-2; 7 bases fit TRBD1. The CDR3 has 14 residues. The V gene's germline CDR1 is MDHEN and CDR2 SYDVKM. CDR3 protein: CGTIRKGGGHGYTF. The CDR3 DNA follows: TGTGGCACCATCAGGAAAGGAGGGGGCCATGGCTACACCTTC.

A note on this clonotype: One end of the junction fails to match germline, which may point to a read error. The J gene is TRBJ2-7, the V gene TRBV28, with 7 nucleotides matching TRBD1. The CDR3 totals 14 residues. From germline, CDR1 is MDHEN and CDR2 SYDVKM. The CDR3 bases are TGCGCCAGCAGCGCCGAAAGGGACAGCTACGAGCAGTACTTC. Translated: CASSAERDSYEQYF.

This sequence joins TRBV19 and TRBJ2-2, with 9 bases identical to TRBD1. The germline CDR1 and CDR2 sequences are LNHDA and SQIVND (reference sequence). The CDR3 contains 17 residues. J gave up 5 bases and V 7 bases, and 14 bases lay outside the gene matches. CDR3 protein: CASTGGTGIGRTGELFF. DNA for the CDR3: TGTGCCAGTACCGGTGGGACAGGGATAGGAAGGACCGGGGAGCTGTTTTTT.

A word on this clonotype: An end of the junction does not agree with germline; a read error may underlie this. The V call is TRBV11-2, the J call TRBJ2-1; 8 nucleotides line up with TRBD1. This CDR3 has 18 amino acids. The V gene's germline CDR1 is SGHAT and CDR2 FQNNGV. CDR3 nucleotide sequence: TGTGCCAGCAGCCGGCAGGGGGCTAGCGCGTCCTCCTACAATGAGCAGTTCTTT. Its translation is CASSRQGASASSYNEQFF.